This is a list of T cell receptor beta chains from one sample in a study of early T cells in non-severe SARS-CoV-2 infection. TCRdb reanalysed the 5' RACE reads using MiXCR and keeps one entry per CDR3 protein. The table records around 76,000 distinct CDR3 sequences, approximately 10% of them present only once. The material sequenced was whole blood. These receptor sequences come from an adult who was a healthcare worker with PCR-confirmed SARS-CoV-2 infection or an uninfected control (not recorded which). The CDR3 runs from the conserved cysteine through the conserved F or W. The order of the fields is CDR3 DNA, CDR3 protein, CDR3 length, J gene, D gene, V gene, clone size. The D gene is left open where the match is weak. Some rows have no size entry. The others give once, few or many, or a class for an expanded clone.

DNA: TGTGCCAGCAGTGACTCAGGTTTGGAAAAACTGTTTTTT; CDR3: CASSDSGLEKLFF; length: 13; J: TRBJ1-4; D: .; V: TRBV6-1; size: many
DNA: TGTGCCAGCAGTTACGGCAGTACCGACAATCAGCCCCAGCATTTT; CDR3: CASSYGSTDNQPQHF; length: 15; J: TRBJ1-5; D: .; V: TRBV6-2/TRBV6-3; size: few
DNA: TGTGCCAGTAGGGGGCAGAGAGAACGGGCCGGGGCCAACGTCCTGACTTTC; CDR3: CASRGQRERAGANVLTF; length: 17; J: TRBJ2-6; D: .; V: TRBV19; size: .
DNA: TGTGCCAGCAGCTTACGGAACTATGGCTACACCTTC; CDR3: CASSLRNYGYTF; length: 12; J: TRBJ1-2; D: .; V: TRBV7-2; size: many
DNA: TGTGCCAGCAGTTTGGTGGCTGAAGCTTTCTTT; CDR3: CASSLVAEAFF; length: 11; J: TRBJ1-1; D: .; V: TRBV12-3/TRBV12-4; size: .
DNA: TGCAGCGTCTCCAAGGGGGACAGCAATCAGCCCCAGCATTTT; CDR3: CSVSKGDSNQPQHF; length: 14; J: TRBJ1-5; D: .; V: TRBV29-1; size: many
DNA: TGTGCCAGCAGCTTGTCAGGGGCGAACACTGAAGCTTTCTTT; CDR3: CASSLSGANTEAFF; length: 14; J: TRBJ1-1; D: .; V: TRBV5-4; size: many
DNA: TGTGCTAGTGGTGCAGGGAGCAATCAGCCCCAGCATTTT; CDR3: CASGAGSNQPQHF; length: 13; J: TRBJ1-5; D: .; V: TRBV12-5; size: many
DNA: TGTGCCAGCAGTTCAGGGGAGGGATCACCCCTCCACTTT; CDR3: CASSSGEGSPLHF; length: 13; J: TRBJ1-6; D: .; V: TRBV7-6; size: once
DNA: TGCGCCAGCAGCCAAGATACGTCAGTCTCCTACGAGCAGTACTTC; CDR3: CASSQDTSVSYEQYF; length: 15; J: TRBJ2-7; D: .; V: TRBV4-1; size: .
DNA: TGCAGTGCTAGAAGTCAGGGAGGGCAGCCCCAGCATTTT; CDR3: CSARSQGGQPQHF; length: 13; J: TRBJ1-5; D: .; V: TRBV20-1; size: .
DNA: TGTGCCAGCAGTTTTGGACAGAGGTGGACTGAAGCTTTCTTT; CDR3: CASSFGQRWTEAFF; length: 14; J: TRBJ1-1; D: .; V: TRBV12-3/TRBV12-4; size: many
DNA: TGTGCCAGCATCCCCCCCACCGAGGGCGCTGAAGCTTTCTTT; CDR3: CASIPPTEGAEAFF; length: 14; J: TRBJ1-1; D: .; V: TRBV6-2/TRBV6-3; size: many
DNA: TGCAGCGTTGGTACCCCCCAGGGGTTGAACTATGGCTACACCTTC; CDR3: CSVGTPQGLNYGYTF; length: 15; J: TRBJ1-2; D: .; V: TRBV29-1; size: .
DNA: TGCAGCGTTAACCGACAGGGCCATGGCTACACCTTC; CDR3: CSVNRQGHGYTF; length: 12; J: TRBJ1-2; D: TRBD1; V: TRBV29-1; size: few
DNA: TGTGCCACCAGCTCCAGTTACAATAATTCACCCCTCCACTTT; CDR3: CATSSSYNNSPLHF; length: 14; J: TRBJ1-6; D: .; V: TRBV15; size: .
DNA: TGCGCCAGCAGCCAAGTGAGGAGTGGGTCCTACGAGCAGTACTTC; CDR3: CASSQVRSGSYEQYF; length: 15; J: TRBJ2-7; D: .; V: TRBV4-3; size: few
DNA: TGTGCCAGCAGCGCCCACGAGAACACTGAAGCTTTCTTT; CDR3: CASSAHENTEAFF; length: 13; J: TRBJ1-1; D: .; V: TRBV9; size: many
DNA: TGTGCCAGCAGCCCGAGTTATGAGGGGGAGACCCAGTACTTC; CDR3: CASSPSYEGETQYF; length: 14; J: TRBJ2-5; D: .; V: TRBV7-9; size: .
DNA: TGTGCCACCAGCAATGGAGTAAACTACGAGCAGTACTTC; CDR3: CATSNGVNYEQYF; length: 13; J: TRBJ2-7; D: .; V: TRBV15; size: .
DNA: TGTGCTAGTGGTCGGACCGACGAGTCTGAAAAACTGTTTTTT; CDR3: CASGRTDESEKLFF; length: 14; J: TRBJ1-4; D: .; V: TRBV12-5; size: many
DNA: TGTGCCAGCAGCTTAGATATCGGCACAGATACGCAGTATTTT; CDR3: CASSLDIGTDTQYF; length: 14; J: TRBJ2-3; D: .; V: TRBV11-2; size: few
DNA: TGTGCCAGCAGCTTGGTGGACATGAGCTATGGCTACACCTTC; CDR3: CASSLVDMSYGYTF; length: 14; J: TRBJ1-2; D: .; V: TRBV5-6; size: few
DNA: TGCGCCAGCAGCCAAGAGGGGGCGGATCAAGAGACCCAGTACTTC; CDR3: CASSQEGADQETQYF; length: 15; J: TRBJ2-5; D: .; V: TRBV4-1; size: many
DNA: TGTGCCTGGAGTGGGGTGAGGAACACTGAAGCTTTCTTT; CDR3: CAWSGVRNTEAFF; length: 13; J: TRBJ1-1; D: .; V: TRBV30; size: few
DNA: TGCAGTGCCACACCTCTGGACGCCACCTACGAGCAGTACTTC; CDR3: CSATPLDATYEQYF; length: 14; J: TRBJ2-7; D: .; V: TRBV20-1; size: many
DNA: TGCAGTGCTTCCGGGACAGGGAGCTCCTACGAGCAGTACTTC; CDR3: CSASGTGSSYEQYF; length: 14; J: TRBJ2-7; D: TRBD1; V: TRBV20-1; size: few
DNA: TGTGCCAGCAGTGAACAGGGGACGTATGGCTACACCTTC; CDR3: CASSEQGTYGYTF; length: 13; J: TRBJ1-2; D: .; V: TRBV2; size: many
DNA: TGCAGCGCCGGGACAGGGTACTACGAGCAGTACTTC; CDR3: CSAGTGYYEQYF; length: 12; J: TRBJ2-7; D: TRBD1; V: TRBV29-1; size: few
DNA: TGTGCCATCAGTGCCTCGGACAGCCAAGAGACCCAGTACTTC; CDR3: CAISASDSQETQYF; length: 14; J: TRBJ2-5; D: .; V: TRBV10-3; size: .
DNA: TGTGCCAGCAGGGCACTAGCGGGGGAGCAGGGTGAGCAGTTCTTC; CDR3: CASRALAGEQGEQFF; length: 15; J: TRBJ2-1; D: TRBD2; V: TRBV6-6; size: .
DNA: TGTGCCAGCTCACCGGGGACAGGAACCCAAGAGACCCAGTACTTC; CDR3: CASSPGTGTQETQYF; length: 15; J: TRBJ2-5; D: TRBD1; V: TRBV18; size: many
DNA: TGTGCCAGCAGCCGACAGGGGAGGGACACCGGGGAGCTGTTTTTT; CDR3: CASSRQGRDTGELFF; length: 15; J: TRBJ2-2; D: .; V: TRBV14; size: few
DNA: TGTGCCAGCAGCCTCTACCATTCTAGCACAGATACGCAGTATTTT; CDR3: CASSLYHSSTDTQYF; length: 15; J: TRBJ2-3; D: .; V: TRBV2; size: .
DNA: TGTGCCAGCAGAACCGGGACGGCCTCGAGAAGGGAGCAGTACTTC; CDR3: CASRTGTASRREQYF; length: 15; J: TRBJ2-7; D: .; V: TRBV6-5; size: many
DNA: TGTGCCAGCACCCACCCCAGGGGGGGTGTAGACACTGAAGCTTTCTTT; CDR3: CASTHPRGGVDTEAFF; length: 16; J: TRBJ1-1; D: TRBD1; V: TRBV7-9; size: .
DNA: TGTGCCAGTAAGATCAGGGGGTCGGGGGCCAACGTCCTGACTTTC; CDR3: CASKIRGSGANVLTF; length: 15; J: TRBJ2-6; D: TRBD1; V: TRBV19; size: many
DNA: TGTGCCAGCAGCTTAACTCATAAGAACACCGGGGAGCTGTTTTTT; CDR3: CASSLTHKNTGELFF; length: 15; J: TRBJ2-2; D: .; V: TRBV7-3; size: few
DNA: TGTGCCAGCAGCCAAGTAGCGGGGGCCCCCAATGAGCAGTTCTTC; CDR3: CASSQVAGAPNEQFF; length: 15; J: TRBJ2-1; D: TRBD2; V: TRBV4-2; size: few
DNA: TGTGCCAGCACCCGGGGGGCGCAGGGAAACACCATATATTTT; CDR3: CASTRGAQGNTIYF; length: 14; J: TRBJ1-3; D: .; V: TRBV6-5; size: few
DNA: TGTGCCAGCAGTCCCCAGGGGGCCCAGTACTTC; CDR3: CASSPQGAQYF; length: 11; J: TRBJ2-5; D: TRBD1; V: TRBV7-9; size: .
DNA: TGTGCCAGCAGCGTAGAACCGGGTCCTGGGGCCAACGTCCTGACTTTC; CDR3: CASSVEPGPGANVLTF; length: 16; J: TRBJ2-6; D: .; V: TRBV9; size: few
DNA: TGTGCCAGCAGCTTAGCGGGACAGGGGGCCCGCTATGGCTACACCTTC; CDR3: CASSLAGQGARYGYTF; length: 16; J: TRBJ1-2; D: TRBD1; V: TRBV11-2; size: few
DNA: TGTGCCAGCAGCCTACTACAGGGCACGCAGTATTTT; CDR3: CASSLLQGTQYF; length: 12; J: TRBJ2-3; D: .; V: TRBV28; size: once
DNA: TGTGCCAGCAGTTCCCAGGGGTCCGCGGGTCAGCCCCAGCATTTT; CDR3: CASSSQGSAGQPQHF; length: 15; J: TRBJ1-5; D: .; V: TRBV27; size: few
DNA: TGTGCCAGCAGCGAAGGACATCGCTACAATGAGCAGTTCTTC; CDR3: CASSEGHRYNEQFF; length: 14; J: TRBJ2-1; D: .; V: TRBV7-9; size: .
DNA: TGCAGTGCGCCAGAACGGATGAACACTGAAGCTTTCTTT; CDR3: CSAPERMNTEAFF; length: 13; J: TRBJ1-1; D: .; V: TRBV20-1; size: .
DNA: TGTGCCAGCAGTACCGGGGAGAGCACAGATACGCAGTATTTT; CDR3: CASSTGESTDTQYF; length: 14; J: TRBJ2-3; D: .; V: TRBV6-1; size: .
DNA: TGTGCCAGCAGTTACGTAAGGGGGGACCTTGAAGCTTTCTTT; CDR3: CASSYVRGDLEAFF; length: 14; J: TRBJ1-1; D: .; V: TRBV12-3/TRBV12-4; size: few
DNA: TGCAGTGCTCCCGGGACAGGGCAGATAGATTCACCCCTCCACTTT; CDR3: CSAPGTGQIDSPLHF; length: 15; J: TRBJ1-6; D: TRBD1; V: TRBV20-1; size: .
DNA: TGTGCCAGTAGTATACGGGGGGCCCAAGAGACCCAGTACTTC; CDR3: CASSIRGAQETQYF; length: 14; J: TRBJ2-5; D: .; V: TRBV19; size: .
DNA: TGTGCCAGTAGTTACAACACCGGGGAGCTGTTTTTT; CDR3: CASSYNTGELFF; length: 12; J: TRBJ2-2; D: .; V: TRBV19; size: few
DNA: TGTGCCAGCAATAGGGAGATAGACAATCAGCCCCAGCATTTT; CDR3: CASNREIDNQPQHF; length: 14; J: TRBJ1-5; D: .; V: TRBV2; size: few
DNA: TGTGCCAGCAGCTCTATTTTTTCGAGCACCGGGGAGCTGTTTTTT; CDR3: CASSSIFSSTGELFF; length: 15; J: TRBJ2-2; D: .; V: TRBV14; size: .
DNA: TGTGCCAGCTCACCGAGGAATGAAAAACTGTTTTTT; CDR3: CASSPRNEKLFF; length: 12; J: TRBJ1-4; D: .; V: TRBV18; size: few
DNA: TGTGCCAGCAGTTACTCGCCGGGGGACCAAGAGACCCAGTACTTC; CDR3: CASSYSPGDQETQYF; length: 15; J: TRBJ2-5; D: .; V: TRBV6-5; size: many